What follows are 13 T cell receptor beta chains derived from one specimen sequenced in a study of cytomegalovirus exposure and HLA in healthy donors. In the PCR, 60 Vbeta and 13 Jbeta primers were used. Assay: immunoSEQ multiplex PCR; the TCRdb copy retains only in-frame clones and omits some. The sample yields more than 150,000 clones, approximately 88% seen once. Sequencing was carried out using PBMCs. These receptors were collected from a young woman in good health and CMV-seronegative.

The rearrangement links TRBV18 to TRBJ1-1; no firm D call. The CDR3 contains 16 residues. V gave up 6 bases and J gave up 2 bases, with 19 bases separating them. Germline values: CDR1 KGHSH, CDR2 LQKENI. CDR3 sequence (DNA): TGTGCCAGCTCTCCTACCTCGGAGGGCCCTAACACTGAAGCTTTCTTT. This translates into CASSPTSEGPNTEAFF.

The chain recombines TRBV20-1 with TRBJ1-1; D is unclear. The germline CDR1 and CDR2 sequences are DFQATT and SNEGSKA (reference sequence). The CDR3 has 11 residues. V lost 7 bases to trimming and J lost 2 bases, with 8 bases between them. The CDR3 nucleotides are TGCAGTGGTCCACACAACACTGAAGCTTTCTTT. Translation gives CSGPHNTEAFF.

The chain recombines TRBV4-1 with TRBJ1-5; 8 bases align to TRBD1. Germline V CDR1 and CDR2: MGHRA, YSYEKL. This CDR3 has 18 residues. The junction had 14 bases not matched to a gene; V was cut back by 3 bases and J by 4 bases. The chain's CDR3 is CASSHPRTGTGWNQPQHF. In DNA, the CDR3 is TGCGCCAGCAGCCACCCTAGAACCGGGACAGGCTGGAATCAGCCCCAGCATTTT.

This rearrangement joins TRBV28 to TRBJ1-2, with TRBD1 as a possible D gene (5 bases). Germline assignment: CDR1 MDHEN and CDR2 SYDVKM. Between the trimmed V and J ends, which lost 3 bases and 0 bases, there was a span of 11 bases. The CDR3 covers 15 residues. CDR3 in amino acids: CASSLSREANYGYTF. The CDR3 region has the DNA TGTGCCAGCAGTTTGTCCAGGGAAGCTAACTATGGCTACACCTTC.

This clone has a single count. The chain employs TRBV13 and TRBJ2-3; the match to TRBD2 covers 8 bases. The CDR3 runs 13 residues. CDR1 and CDR2 from the germline V gene are PRHDT and FYEKMQ (reference sequence). V lost 1 base to trimming and J lost 14 bases; unmatched junction nucleotides: 8. CDR3 protein: CASSLAGTSLTYF. CDR3 nucleotides: TGTGCCAGCAGCTTAGCCGGGACTAGTTTGACGTATTTT.

The CDR3 region is CASSLSVGRVSYEQYF. DNA for the CDR3: TGTGCCAGCAGCTTATCGGTCGGGAGGGTCTCCTACGAGCAGTACTTC. This chain uses TRBV7-2 with TRBJ2-7; 8 bases match TRBD2. Looked up from germline, CDR1 is SGHTA and CDR2 is FQGNSA. Trimming removed 2 bases from V and 0 bases from J; junction bases left unmatched: 6. This CDR3 is 16 amino acids long.

The J gene is TRBJ2-2, the V gene TRBV28; D perhaps matches TRBD1 (5 bases). The V end was cut by 2 bases, the J end by 14 bases, with 12 bases between. CDR1 and CDR2 from the germline V gene are MDHEN and SYDVKM. The CDR3 length is 12 residues. The DNA of the CDR3 is TGTGCCAGCAGTTTAAAAGGGGATCAACTGTTTTTT. It translates to CASSLKGDQLFF.

There are a few counts of this clone. The gene calls are TRBV10-3 and TRBJ1-3; 7 bases align to TRBD1. CDR1 is ENHRY and CDR2 is SYGVKD in the germline V gene. This CDR3 is 14 amino acids long. Trimming took 9 bases from V and 4 from J; bases not matched to a gene: 9. The CDR3 loop reads CAMVDRETGNTIYF. The CDR3 bases are TGTGCCATGGTCGACAGGGAAACGGGAAACACCATATATTTT.

In DNA, the CDR3 is TGTGCCAGCAGCCCACGGAGCAATCAGCCCCAGCATTTT. Translation: CASSPRSNQPQHF. The chain employs TRBV4-2 and TRBJ1-5; D not certain. The germline V gene encodes CDR1 LGHNA and CDR2 YNFKEQ. The CDR3 covers 13 residues. Trimming pared 4 bases from V and 1 base from J, leaving 5 bases between.

This clone is a singleton in its sample. The V gene is TRBV11-2, the J gene TRBJ2-5; TRBD2 matches at 7 bases. The J call could be wrong; TRBJ2-7 is a better fit for the DNA end. The CDR3 loop spans 15 amino acids. Germline V CDR1 and CDR2: SGHAT, FQNNGV. The chain's CDR3 is CASSLGWEGISEQYF. The DNA for the CDR3 is TGTGCCAGCAGCTTAGGGTGGGAGGGAATCAGCGAGCAGTACTTC.

This sequence joins TRBV11-1 and TRBJ1-6; D is perhaps TRBD1 (6 bases). V was shortened by 9 bases and J by 6 bases, with 12 bases between the two germline ends. CDR3 length: 13 amino acids. CDR1 is SGHAT and CDR2 is FQDESV in the germline V gene (reference sequence). CDR3 sequence reads: CASGQTSNSPLHF. The CDR3 region has the DNA TGTGCCAGTGGACAGACCAGTAATTCACCCCTCCACTTT.

This chain uses TRBV9 with TRBJ1-1; D is ambiguous. The CDR3 runs to 14 residues. V shed 0 bases and J shed 0 bases, with 6 bases lying between them. Looked up from germline, CDR1 is SGDLS and CDR2 is YYNGEE. The CDR3, as DNA: TGTGCCAGCAGCGTAGGCGGGGTGAACACTGAAGCTTTCTTT. This codes for CASSVGGVNTEAFF. The full variable domain, completed using reference TRBV9 and TRBJ1-1, is DSGVTQTPKHLITATGQRVTLRCSPRSGDLSVYWYQQSLDQGLQFLIQYYNGEERAKGNILERFSAQQFPDLHSELNLSSLELGDSALYFCASSVGGVNTEAFFGQGTRLTVV.

This clone was detected once. The chain has TRBV21-1 and TRBJ2-3; the table names TRBD2, a call not compared with the DNA. TRBV21-1 is marked as a pseudogene. The CDR3 covers 19 residues. Here the CDR3 reads CASSQGLAGESSSTDTQYF. For the CDR3, the DNA is TGTGCCAGCAGCCAGGGACTAGCGGGGGAATCCTCTAGCACAGATACGCAGTATTTT.